This paragraph reports one T cell receptor beta chain. V shed 4 bases, J shed 8 bases, and the junction held 9 bases outside the gene matches. The CDR3 length is 14 residues. Germline V gene lookup returns CDR1 SGHTA and CDR2 FQGNSA. Some clones are missing from TCRdb's copy, which holds only in-frame ones; the method was immunoSEQ multiplex PCR. The data hold around 150,000 clones, with 70% to 90% observed a single time. This record comes from a study of blood T cell repertoires in COVID-19. The source material was peripheral blood. The TCR sequence derives from a man aged 18 to 29 with acute or convalescent COVID-19. The chain uses TRBV7-2 and TRBJ1-2; 8 nucleotides line up with TRBD1. Written as DNA, the CDR3 is TGTGCCAGCAGCTCCGACAGGGGCGTGGGGGGCTACACCTTC. Its protein product is CASSSDRGVGGYTF.